The 9 T cell receptor beta chains listed next were all sequenced from one sample in a study of blood T cell repertoires in COVID-19. Produced via immunoSEQ multiplex PCR; TCRdb's table is partial and in-frame only. The repertoire holds 260,000 or so clones, with approximately 80% as singletons. Sequencing input: peripheral blood. Receptors originate from a human donor in a cohort sampled during active COVID-19.

V gene TRBV9 combines with J gene TRBJ1-1; D not resolved. Germline CDR1 and CDR2: SGDLS and YYNGEE. The CDR3 length is 14 residues. V was clipped by 4 bases and J by 9 bases, with 19 bases between them. The CDR3 protein is CASSTLTLQSQAFF. CDR3 sequence (DNA): TGTGCCAGCAGCACCCTCACCCTACAGAGCCAAGCTTTCTTT.

The rearrangement uses TRBV4-1 and TRBJ2-5; tentatively, D is TRBD1 (5 bases). CDR1 is MGHRA and CDR2 is YSYEKL in the germline V gene. Between the trimmed V and J ends, which lost 7 bases and 2 bases, there was a span of 17 bases. The CDR3 runs to 15 residues. The CDR3 nucleotides read TGCGCCAGCACCCCCACCGAGACAGAGCAAGAGACCCAGTACTTC. This gives the protein CASTPTETEQETQYF.

This chain's CDR3 is CASSERVRGLTGYTF. Here the CDR3 DNA reads TGTGCCAGCAGTGAAAGAGTCAGGGGATTGACTGGCTACACCTTC. The chain recombines TRBV2 with TRBJ1-2; possible D gene TRBD1, 6 bases. V was clipped by 2 bases and J by 7 bases, with 17 bases between them. From germline, CDR1 is SNHLY and CDR2 FYNNEI. The CDR3 totals 15 residues.

The rearrangement uses TRBV6-2 or TRBV6-3 and TRBJ1-2; D is undetermined. CDR1 MNHEY and CDR2 SVGEGT come from the germline V gene. CDR3 length: 11 amino acids. Trimming cost V 4 bases and J 4 bases, with 4 bases left between them. The CDR3 reads CASSFSYGYTF. In DNA, the CDR3 is TGTGCCAGCAGTTTTAGCTATGGCTACACCTTC.

This clone occurred once. This chain joins TRBV9 and TRBJ2-1; 7 nucleotides match TRBD2. This CDR3 contains 15 residues. V was clipped by 3 bases and J by 4 bases; unmatched bases: 7. Per the germline V gene, CDR1 is SGDLS and CDR2 is YYNGEE. The CDR3 DNA sequence: TGTGCCAGCAGCGCGAGCGGGAACGAATACAATGAGCAGTTCTTC. The encoded protein is CASSASGNEYNEQFF.

The rearrangement uses TRBV5-1 and TRBJ2-3; 8 nucleotides agree with TRBD2. From germline, CDR1 is SGHRS and CDR2 YFSETQ. V trimming: 4 bases; J trimming: 4 bases; junction bases outside the gene matches: 11. This CDR3 comprises 16 residues. The CDR3 here is CASSHLYGGAADTQYF. In nucleotides, the CDR3 is TGCGCCAGCAGCCACCTGTACGGGGGGGCCGCAGATACGCAGTATTTT.

The V call is TRBV18, the J call TRBJ1-6, with 9 bases that match TRBD1. Per germline, CDR1 KGHSH and CDR2 LQKENI. With V trimmed by 2 bases and J by 8 bases, 7 bases remained unmatched. CDR3 length equals 16 residues. The CDR3 DNA is TGTGCCAGCTCACCATTTGGACAGGGGAAGGATTCACCCCTCCACTTT. Its protein is CASSPFGQGKDSPLHF.

V and J are TRBV14 and TRBJ2-1; 9 bases fit TRBD2. V lost 4 bases and J lost 2; bases outside the gene matches: 3. Germline lookup yields CDR1 SGHDN and CDR2 FVKESK. This CDR3 has 15 residues. The CDR3 is CASSRSGGAYNEQFF. The CDR3 DNA reads TGTGCCAGCAGCCGTAGCGGGGGCGCCTACAATGAGCAGTTCTTC.

The gene calls are TRBV18 and TRBJ2-1; 7 bases are shared with TRBD2. J gave up 13 bases and V 3 bases, and 12 bases lay outside the gene matches. The germline V gene has CDR1 KGHSH and CDR2 LQKENI. The CDR3 sequence is 14 residues long. In DNA form, the CDR3 reads TGTGCCAGCTCACCCTCACTAGCGACGCGGCATCAGTTCTTC. Protein sequence: CASSPSLATRHQFF. Full variable domain (remainder filled in from reference TRBV18 and TRBJ2-1): NAGVMQNPRHLVRRRGQEARLRCSPMKGHSHVYWYRQLPEEGLKFMVYLQKENIIDESGMPKERFSAEFPKEGPSILRIQQVVRGDSAAYFCASSPSLATRHQFFGPGTRLTVL.